What follows are 6 T cell receptor beta chains derived from one specimen sequenced in a study of monozygotic twins with inflammatory bowel disease. TCRdb reworked the 5' RACE reads into one entry per CDR3 protein, no DNA. This repertoire comprises over 130,000 distinct CDR3 sequences; its ten largest clones make up 2% to 3%. Sequencing used blood. All receptors come from a human donor with ulcerative colitis or Crohn's disease, or a healthy co-twin of an affected twin (not recorded which).

This sequence joins TRBV20-1 and TRBJ2-3; checking the TCRdb D call of TRBD2 is not possible without DNA. CDR3 length equals 14 residues. Germline V gene data show CDR1 as DFQATT and CDR2 as SNEGSKA (reference sequence). CDR3 sequence reads: CSASIGGPEDTQYF.

V gene TRBV28 combines with J gene TRBJ2-7; the TCRdb D gene call, TRBD2, has no DNA to confirm it. Looked up from germline, CDR1 is MDHEN and CDR2 is SYDVKM. CDR3 length: 14 amino acids. CDR3 residues: CASSLLAWSYEQYF.

The chain links TRBV7-9 to TRBJ2-1; checking the TCRdb D call of TRBD1 is not possible without DNA. Germline CDR1 SEHNR, CDR2 FQNEAQ (reference sequence). This CDR3 is built from 14 residues. CDR3 region: CASSLGAVGREQFF.

The V gene is TRBV5-1, the J gene TRBJ1-4; the D call of TRBD1 rests on TCRdb alone, since no DNA is present to check it. Germline assignment: CDR1 SGHRS and CDR2 YFSETQ. The CDR3 spans 16 residues. The CDR3 loop is CASSDLAGTGAAKLFF. Full variable domain (remainder filled in from reference TRBV5-1 and TRBJ1-4): KAGVTQTPRYLIKTRGQQVTLSCSPISGHRSVSWYQQTPGQGLQFLFEYFSETQRNKGNFPGRFSGRQFSNSRSEMNVSTLELGDSALYLCASSDLAGTGAAKLFFGSGTQLSVL.

The V and J genes are TRBV4-2 and TRBJ2-7; TCRdb indicates TRBD1, and absent DNA this call remains unverified. CDR1 and CDR2 from the germline V gene are LGHNA and YNFKEQ. The CDR3 is 15 residues long. The CDR3 spells CASSQAGRTGYEQYF.

The chain joins TRBV24-1 to TRBJ2-1; absent DNA, TCRdb's TRBD1 call cannot be checked. The CDR3 loop spans 16 amino acids. Germline V lookup: CDR1 KGHDR, CDR2 SFDVKD. CDR3 region: CATSDLQGADYNEQFF.